The 29 T cell receptor beta chains below were found in one sample sequenced in a study of T cell responses to AZD1222 COVID-19 vaccine. Here immunoSEQ multiplex PCR was the method, and the copy in TCRdb shows in-frame clones only, minus some. The sample lists over 50,000 clones, around 81% seen once, with approximately 24% in the top ten. The sample consisted of peripheral blood, taken 28 days after the second AZD1222 dose. All receptors come from an adult who received the AZD1222 COVID-19 vaccine.

This chain links TRBV21-1 with TRBJ2-1; the table's D gene call, TRBD2, was not cross checked with the DNA. TRBV21-1 is a pseudogene segment. CDR3 length: 17 residues. CDR3: CASSAYPWREGYNEQFF. CDR3 sequence (DNA): TGTGCCAGCAGCGCGTACCCTTGGCGGGAGGGTTACAATGAGCAGTTCTTC.

J is TRBJ2-6 and V is TRBV4-1; D gene unclear. Trimming pared 0 bases from V and 0 bases from J, leaving 6 bases between. This CDR3 comprises 16 residues. Looked up from germline, CDR1 is MGHRA and CDR2 is YSYEKL. The CDR3 reads CASSQDLVSGANVLTF. CDR3 bases: TGCGCCAGCAGCCAAGATCTGGTCTCTGGGGCCAACGTCCTGACTTTC.

This clone has only a few counts. The V gene is TRBV2, the J gene TRBJ1-3, with a weak D call TRBD1 (5 bases). This CDR3 comprises 13 residues. Looked up from germline, CDR1 is SNHLY and CDR2 is FYNNEI. Trimming cost V 6 bases and J 3 bases, with 9 bases left between them. DNA of the CDR3: TGTGCCAGCAGGGGGGACGTTGGAAACACCATATATTTT. Amino acids: CASRGDVGNTIYF.

V gene TRBV28 combines with J gene TRBJ1-3; unclear D gene. This CDR3 spans 12 amino acids. Germline V gene data show CDR1 as MDHEN and CDR2 as SYDVKM. Trimming removed 4 bases at V and 5 bases at J, with 6 bases between. CDR3 bases: TGTGCCAGCAGTTCGACAAGAAACACCATATATTTT. Residues: CASSSTRNTIYF.

The DNA for the CDR3 is TGTGCCAGTAGTATAGAGGCCCACGTCTCCCTCCACTTT. It encodes CASSIEAHVSLHF. The chain couples TRBV19 to TRBJ1-6; D unclear. Germline lookup yields CDR1 LNHDA and CDR2 SQIVND (reference sequence). Trimming cost V 0 bases and J 14 bases, with 11 bases left between them. The CDR3 totals 13 residues.

This clone has only one observation. The V and J genes are TRBV15 and TRBJ1-2, with TRBD1 as a possible D gene (5 bases). The CDR3 runs 14 residues. Trimming removed 5 bases at V and 4 bases at J, with 14 bases between. Germline loops: CDR1 LNHNV, CDR2 YYDKDF (reference sequence). The CDR3 DNA follows: TGTGCCACCAGCCCCCGGGGCGAGTTCTATGGCTACACCTTC. Protein: CATSPRGEFYGYTF.

The rearrangement uses TRBV7-3 and TRBJ2-7, with D possibly TRBD2 on 5 matching bases. Germline CDR1 SGHTA, CDR2 FQGTGA. V was shortened by 5 bases and J by 2 bases, with 13 bases between the two germline ends. This CDR3 has 14 amino acids. The DNA for the CDR3 is TGTGCCAGCAGCCCCGGGCCCGGGGCCTACGAGCAGTACTTC. It is translated as CASSPGPGAYEQYF.

This chain joins TRBV9 and TRBJ2-7; 7 bases fit TRBD2. V dropped 2 bases and J dropped 0; count of bases not matched to a gene: 5. There are 15 residues in the CDR3. CDR1 and CDR2 from the germline V gene are SGDLS and YYNGEE. The CDR3 region has the DNA TGTGCCAGCAGCGTCAATAGCGGGTCCTCCTACGAGCAGTACTTC. It is translated as CASSVNSGSSYEQYF. The entire variable domain, with the rest obtained from reference TRBV9 and TRBJ2-7, is as follows: DSGVTQTPKHLITATGQRVTLRCSPRSGDLSVYWYQQSLDQGLQFLIQYYNGEERAKGNILERFSAQQFPDLHSELNLSSLELGDSALYFCASSVNSGSSYEQYFGPGTRLTVT.

This chain joins TRBV5-6 and TRBJ2-5, with a tentative D call TRBD2 (5 bases). Germline CDR1 is SGHDT and CDR2 is YYEEEE. V lost 4 bases to trimming and J lost 5 bases, with 18 bases between them. The CDR3 loop spans 15 amino acids. In DNA form, the CDR3 reads TGTGCCAGCAGCCCGGGGTTCAGCTACGCGGAGACCCAGTACTTC. Its translation is CASSPGFSYAETQYF.

The chain couples TRBV11-2 to TRBJ2-7; 10 nucleotides match TRBD1. Germline V CDR1 and CDR2: SGHAT, FQNNGV. This CDR3 is 15 amino acids long. J lost 4 bases, V lost 4 bases, and 7 bases had no gene match. The DNA of the CDR3 is TGTGCCAGCAGCTCCCGGGACAGGGGATCTTACGAGCAGTACTTC. Translating gives CASSSRDRGSYEQYF.

The chain joins TRBV29-1 to TRBJ2-7, with no clear D. The germline V gene has CDR1 SQVTM and CDR2 ANQGSEA. The germline V and J ends were trimmed by 5 bases and 0 bases, with 14 bases remaining between them. The CDR3 length is 14 residues. This CDR3 is CSVSSSAGSYEQYF. CDR3 DNA sequence: TGCAGCGTTAGTAGCTCCGCCGGCTCCTACGAGCAGTACTTC.

The J gene is TRBJ1-4, the V gene TRBV5-1, with D unresolved. Trimming left V 4 bases short and J 7 bases short, with 11 bases between. Germline assignment: CDR1 SGHRS and CDR2 YFSETQ. The CDR3 extends over 13 amino acids. The CDR3 protein is CASSLSGVEKLFF. CDR3 DNA sequence: TGCGCCAGCAGCCTAAGCGGAGTTGAAAAACTGTTTTTT.

The V call is TRBV4-3, the J call TRBJ2-5; D unclear. V gave up 0 bases and J gave up 4 bases, with 15 bases separating them. This CDR3 is 16 amino acids long. CDR1 is LGHNA and CDR2 is YSLEER in the germline V gene. CDR3 residues: CASSQEAWGIGETQYF. As DNA, the CDR3 is TGCGCCAGCAGCCAAGAGGCCTGGGGTATAGGAGAGACCCAGTACTTC.

V gene TRBV7-8 combines with J gene TRBJ2-1, with no clear D. Germline V lookup: CDR1 SGHVS, CDR2 FQNEAQ. The length of the CDR3 is 13 residues. Trimming pared 5 bases from V and 13 bases from J, leaving 18 bases between. The CDR3 region is CASSAWQESLQFF. The CDR3 nucleotides are TGTGCCAGCAGCGCCTGGCAGGAGTCCCTCCAGTTCTTC.

The rearrangement joins TRBV28 to TRBJ1-6, with 7 bases that match TRBD1. The CDR3 has 15 amino acids. CDR1 and CDR2 (germline): MDHEN, SYDVKM. Trimming removed 4 bases from V and 9 bases from J; junction bases left unmatched: 9. The CDR3 nucleotides are TGTGCCAGCAGTTCATCGACAGGGCCGAGTTCACCCCTCCACTTT. As protein: CASSSSTGPSSPLHF.

This chain connects TRBV4-3 to TRBJ2-1, with 9 nucleotides matching TRBD2. Germline CDR1 reads LGHNA; CDR2 reads YSLEER. The V segment lost 1 base and the J segment 6 bases; nucleotides outside the gene matches: 7. This CDR3 contains 16 residues. The DNA of the CDR3 is TGCGCCAGCAGCCAAGCCCCCAAGCGGGAGGCCAATGAGCAGTTCTTC. Its protein is CASSQAPKREANEQFF.

The chain links TRBV10-2 to TRBJ1-5; D is possibly TRBD1 (6 bases). The CDR3 totals 12 residues. V was clipped by 4 bases and J by 8 bases, with 9 bases between them. Germline V gene lookup returns CDR1 WSHSY and CDR2 SAAADI. CDR3 amino acids: CASSGQEKPQHF. For the CDR3, the DNA is TGCGCCAGCAGTGGACAGGAAAAGCCCCAGCATTTT.

The chain carries TRBV14 and TRBJ1-4; D remains ambiguous. The V gene's germline CDR1 is SGHDN and CDR2 FVKESK. V lost 3 bases and J lost 14, with 10 bases in between. The CDR3 runs 11 residues. CDR3 nucleotide sequence: TGTGCCAGCAGCCAGAGGACGACTCTGTTTTTT. This codes for CASSQRTTLFF.

The chain recombines TRBV5-1 with TRBJ2-3; D possibly corresponds to TRBD1 (5 bases). V dropped 4 bases and J dropped 6 bases, with 9 bases sitting between them. This CDR3 has 12 residues. Looked up from germline, CDR1 is SGHRS and CDR2 is YFSETQ. The CDR3 sequence is CASSPSGDTQYF. CDR3 in DNA: TGCGCCAGCAGCCCCTCAGGGGATACGCAGTATTTT.

This sequence joins TRBV9 and TRBJ2-5; either TRBD1 or TRBD2 may supply D (5 bases each). The CDR3 has 15 amino acids. V was cut by 1 base and J by 1 base, with 11 bases left in between. In germline, CDR1 is SGDLS, CDR2 YYNGEE. The CDR3 protein is CASSVNEGTQETQYF. As DNA, the CDR3 is TGTGCCAGCAGCGTAAATGAGGGGACCCAAGAGACCCAGTACTTC.

In its sample, this clone ranks as large. The chain carries TRBV14 and TRBJ2-6; D uncertain. V lost 2 bases and J lost 1, with 6 bases in between. Looked up from germline, CDR1 is SGHDN and CDR2 is FVKESK. The CDR3 loop spans 15 amino acids. CDR3 sequence (DNA): TGTGCCAGCAGCCAAAAAGAATCTGGGGCCAACGTCCTGACTTTC. Its translation is CASSQKESGANVLTF.

The chain joins TRBV3-1 (or the pseudogene TRBV3-2) to TRBJ2-7; 9 nucleotides line up with TRBD2. Germline V gives CDR1 LGHDT, CDR2 YNNKEL (reference sequence). V dropped 2 bases and J dropped 7; count of bases not matched to a gene: 6. The CDR3 is 14 amino acids. The CDR3 DNA reads TGTGCCAGCAGCCAACCTCGACTAGCGGAGGAGCAGTACTTC. As protein: CASSQPRLAEEQYF.

The J gene is TRBJ2-3, the V gene TRBV10-3; D might be TRBD1 (6 bases). The CDR3 runs 14 residues. V was pared by 5 bases and J by 6 bases, with 15 bases between. Germline CDR1 and CDR2: ENHRY and SYGVKD. CDR3 DNA sequence: TGTGCCATCAGTATGACAGGAACCTCGGATACGCAGTATTTT. Its protein is CAISMTGTSDTQYF.

V is TRBV29-1 and J is TRBJ2-7; 8 positions agree with TRBD1. Per the germline V gene, CDR1 is SQVTM and CDR2 is ANQGSEA. CDR3 length: 13 amino acids. After removal of 6 bases from V and 0 bases from J, the junction contained 4 bases not matched to a gene. CDR3 coding DNA: TGCAGCGTGCAGACAGGGGTCTCCTACGAGCAGTACTTC. It encodes CSVQTGVSYEQYF.

The rearrangement links TRBV6-8 to TRBJ1-5, with D possibly being TRBD1 (6 bases). CDR1 is MNHGY, CDR2 SAAAGT, per germline. V shed 8 bases and J shed 0 bases, with 17 bases lying between them. This CDR3 is 16 amino acids long. CDR3 nucleotides: TGTGCCAGCCGGAAAGACAGGACTATTAGCAATCAGCCCCAGCATTTT. Protein product: CASRKDRTISNQPQHF.

This sequence joins TRBV30 and TRBJ1-5; D perhaps matches TRBD1 (5 bases). The CDR3 consists of 14 residues. The V gene's germline CDR1 is GTSNPN and CDR2 SVGIG (reference sequence). The V end lost 1 base, the J end lost 7 bases, and 14 bases lay between the germline ends. CDR3 amino acids: CAWSGEVREQPQHF. The CDR3 DNA reads as TGTGCCTGGAGTGGGGAAGTCAGGGAACAGCCCCAGCATTTT.

V and J are TRBV6-2 or TRBV6-3 and TRBJ2-1; 12 positions agree with TRBD2. CDR1 is MNHEY and CDR2 is SVGEGT in the germline V gene. Trimming at V came to 2 bases and at J to 9 bases, leaving 8 bases not matched to a gene. The CDR3 runs 16 residues. The CDR3 DNA reads TGTGCCAGCAGTTACGATCAGACTAGCGGGAGACTTGAGCAGTTCTTC. This codes for CASSYDQTSGRLEQFF.

The sample holds a few counts of this clone. The chain joins TRBV6-2 or TRBV6-3 to TRBJ2-1; the D gene is possibly TRBD2 (6 bases). From germline, CDR1 is MNHEY and CDR2 SVGEGT. This CDR3 is 14 amino acids long. The germline V and J ends were trimmed by 3 bases and 1 base, with 7 bases remaining between them. The CDR3 bases are TGTGCCAGCAGTTATCGGGAGTCCTACAATGAGCAGTTCTTC. This translates into CASSYRESYNEQFF.

The chain carries TRBV30 and TRBJ1-3, with D unresolved. The CDR3 extends over 14 amino acids. Trimming left V 0 bases short and J 0 bases short, with 6 bases between. Per the germline V gene, CDR1 is GTSNPN and CDR2 is SVGIG (reference sequence). The CDR3 bases are TGTGCCTGGAGTGTCACAGCCTCTGGAAACACCATATATTTT. Translating gives CAWSVTASGNTIYF. The full variable domain, with the rest looked up from reference TRBV30 and TRBJ1-3, is SQTIHQWPATLVQPVGSPLSLECTVEGTSNPNLYWYRQAAGRGLQLLFYSVGIGQISSEVPQNLSASRPQDRQFILSSKKLLLSDSGFYLCAWSVTASGNTIYFGEGSWLTVV.